Listed below are T cell receptor beta chains from one sample, sequenced in a study of blood T cell repertoires in COVID-19. Assay: immunoSEQ multiplex PCR; the TCRdb copy retains only in-frame clones and omits some. The data contain tens of thousands of clones, about 80% of them singletons. Sequenced: peripheral blood. The receptors derive from a human donor in a cohort sampled during active COVID-19. Both conserved end residues are trimmed from each CDR3.

V	J	CDR3
TRBV5-1	TRBJ1-5	ASSQAGNGNQPQH
TRBV3-1/TRBV3-2	TRBJ2-1	ASSQADNEQF
TRBV3-1/TRBV3-2	TRBJ2-4	ASSQENRAKNIQY
TRBV29-1	TRBJ1-2	SGGGGGGANYGYT
TRBV14	TRBJ2-7	ASSQGLAGRYEQY
TRBV5-1	TRBJ1-1	ASSFSAGNTEAF
TRBV5-1	TRBJ2-5	ASTPRPSGPSETQY
TRBV25-1	TRBJ1-2	ASSAGQGLANYGYT
TRBV5-1	TRBJ1-1	ASSSGPGQLAEAF
TRBV3-1/TRBV3-2	TRBJ1-5	ASSQGSRMGNQPQH
TRBV5-1	TRBJ2-1	ASSRSTSGGNNEQF
TRBV3-1/TRBV3-2	TRBJ2-1	ASSQKRGHYNEQF
TRBV5-1	TRBJ2-7	ASSLKGGSVEQY
TRBV28	TRBJ1-6	ASSPTDGGDSPLH
TRBV28	TRBJ2-7	ASSLLPQAGVNYEQY
TRBV12-5	TRBJ2-5	ASGLGSGAETQY
TRBV12-3/TRBV12-4	TRBJ1-2	ASSTGAFYGYT
TRBV6-1	TRBJ1-6	ASSEAGRPNSPLH